This TCR beta chain was obtained from a study of T-cell reconstitution after alpha-beta-depleted transplantation in children. Study-level points and caveats: The study traced high day-60 TCRbeta diversity in some patients to surviving recipient T cells and thymic progenitors.

The V end lost 0 bases, the J end lost 5 bases, and 8 bases lay between the germline ends. The CDR3 loop spans 13 amino acids. This clonotype was observed at least ten times. The antigen remains unidentified. Preparation of the TCRbeta library used unique molecular identifiers. TCRdb re-analysed the PCR reads in MiXCR, keeping a single row per CDR3 protein. The profile covers 330,000 or so distinct CDR3 sequences, with about a tenth appearing a single time and 7.5% taken by the ten largest. This chain connects TRBV12-3 or TRBV12-4 to TRBJ2-7; D gene unclear. This material consisted of PBMCs, taken before TCRalphabeta/CD19-depleted stem cell transplant. The TCR sequence derives from a boy under two years old with acute myeloid leukemia, due to receive a stem cell transplant. This CDR3 is CASSLAGNHEQYF. Here the CDR3 DNA reads TGTGCCAGCAGTTTAGCAGGGAACCACGAGCAGTACTTC.